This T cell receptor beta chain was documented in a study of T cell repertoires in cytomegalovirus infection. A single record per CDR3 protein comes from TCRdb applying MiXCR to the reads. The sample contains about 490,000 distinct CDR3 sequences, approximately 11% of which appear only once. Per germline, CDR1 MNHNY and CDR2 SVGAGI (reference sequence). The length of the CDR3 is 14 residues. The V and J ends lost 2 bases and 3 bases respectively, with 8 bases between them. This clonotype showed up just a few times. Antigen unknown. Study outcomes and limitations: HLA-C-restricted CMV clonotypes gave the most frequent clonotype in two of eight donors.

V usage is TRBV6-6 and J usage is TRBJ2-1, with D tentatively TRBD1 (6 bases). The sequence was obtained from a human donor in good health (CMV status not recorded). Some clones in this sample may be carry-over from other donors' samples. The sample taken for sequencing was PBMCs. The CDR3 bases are TGTGCCAGCAGTTACCAGACAGGCTACAATGAGCAGTTCTTC. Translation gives CASSYQTGYNEQFF.